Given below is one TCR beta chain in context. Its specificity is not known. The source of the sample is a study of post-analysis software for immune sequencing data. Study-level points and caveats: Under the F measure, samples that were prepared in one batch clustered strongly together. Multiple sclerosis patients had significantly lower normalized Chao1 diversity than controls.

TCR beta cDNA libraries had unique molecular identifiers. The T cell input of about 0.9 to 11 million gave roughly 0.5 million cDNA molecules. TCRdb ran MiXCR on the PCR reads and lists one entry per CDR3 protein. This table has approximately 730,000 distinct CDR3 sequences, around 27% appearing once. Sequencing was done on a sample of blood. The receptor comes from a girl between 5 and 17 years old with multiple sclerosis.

This CDR3 reads CASRAGRAYEQYF. The CDR3 nucleotides read TGTGCCAGCAGGGCGGGCAGGGCCTACGAGCAGTACTTC. The rearrangement links TRBV2 to TRBJ2-1; either TRBD1 or TRBD2 may supply D (5 bases each). The J call is doubtful: the DNA matches TRBJ2-7 better. The CDR3 length is 13 residues. CDR1 SNHLY and CDR2 FYNNEI come from the germline V gene.